The rows below give T cell receptor beta chains drawn from one sample of a study of CD8 T cells in ankylosing spondylitis. TCRdb ran MiXCR on the 5' RACE reads and lists one entry per CDR3 protein. The data show approximately 300,000 distinct CDR3 sequences, roughly 8% seen once. Material: blood, either unsorted or a sorted T cell fraction (not recorded which). The receptors stem from a male donor with ankylosing spondylitis. CDR3s include the opening cysteine and the closing phenylalanine or tryptophan. Fields, in order: clone size, V gene, J gene, D gene, CDR3 protein, CDR3 DNA. A D gene is named only where the DNA matches it firmly. Some rows mark clone size as missing; the rest say once, few, many or name a class of expanded clone.

few	TRBV7-2	TRBJ1-4	TRBD1	CASSLGDSNEKLFF	TGTGCCAGCAGCTTAGGGGACAGTAATGAAAAACTGTTTTTT
many	TRBV3-1	TRBJ2-1	-	CASSSRYNEQFF	TGTGCCAGCAGCTCTAGGTACAATGAGCAGTTCTTC
many	TRBV6-5	TRBJ1-1	TRBD1	CASSYADRRNEAFF	TGTGCCAGCAGTTACGCGGACAGGAGAAATGAAGCTTTCTTT
-	TRBV28	TRBJ1-1	-	CASRPGTPRGAFF	TGTGCCAGCAGACCTGGGACACCCCGAGGAGCTTTCTTT
few	TRBV4-3	TRBJ2-5	-	CASSQVGGFHPPQETQYF	TGCGCCAGCAGCCAAGTTGGGGGGTTCCACCCACCCCAAGAGACCCAGTACTTC
many	TRBV14	TRBJ1-1	-	CASSQAVLRSTEAFF	TGTGCCAGCAGCCAAGCGGTTCTCCGCAGCACTGAAGCTTTCTTT
many	TRBV12-3/TRBV12-4	TRBJ1-2	-	CASSPDGNYGYTF	TGTGCCAGCAGCCCGGACGGTAACTATGGCTACACCTTC
few	TRBV27	TRBJ1-2	-	CASSLSGPGSYGYTF	TGTGCCAGCAGTTTATCGGGACCTGGAAGCTATGGCTACACCTTC
-	TRBV11-2	TRBJ1-3	-	CASSQNRAGNTIYF	TGTGCCAGCAGTCAGAACAGGGCTGGAAACACCATATATTTT
many	TRBV4-3	TRBJ2-1	TRBD2	CASSQTSASSYNEQFF	TGCGCCAGCAGCCAAACTAGCGCCAGCTCCTACAATGAGCAGTTCTTC
-	TRBV2	TRBJ2-5	-	CASSERSRGGAETQYF	TGTGCCAGCAGTGAAAGAAGCAGGGGCGGGGCAGAGACCCAGTACTTC
-	TRBV6-1	TRBJ2-3	-	CASREGPATDTQYF	TGTGCCAGCAGAGAGGGGCCCGCCACAGATACGCAGTATTTT
few	TRBV4-1	TRBJ2-5	-	CASSQVRKETQYF	TGCGCCAGCAGCCAAGTCCGGAAGGAGACCCAGTACTTC
-	TRBV28	TRBJ1-1	-	CASSFPSMNTEAFF	TGTGCCAGCAGTTTCCCCAGCATGAACACTGAAGCTTTCTTT
few	TRBV7-6	TRBJ1-5	-	CASSVGDQPQHF	TGTGCCAGCAGCGTGGGGGATCAGCCCCAGCATTTT
-	TRBV29-1	TRBJ1-3	-	CSVEGEGSGNTIYF	TGCAGCGTTGAGGGGGAGGGCTCTGGAAACACCATATATTTT
many	TRBV7-2	TRBJ1-5	-	CASSSSQNQPQHF	TGTGCCAGCAGCTCATCACAGAATCAGCCCCAGCATTTT
-	TRBV29-1	TRBJ2-1	TRBD2	CSGRAGASYNEQFF	TGCAGCGGAAGAGCGGGAGCGTCCTACAATGAGCAGTTCTTC
few	TRBV20-1	TRBJ1-1	TRBD1	CSARDERGHTEAFF	TGCAGTGCTAGAGATGAAAGGGGGCACACTGAAGCTTTCTTT
many	TRBV20-1	TRBJ1-1	-	CSAPGPLNTEAFF	TGCAGTGCACCCGGACCGCTGAACACTGAAGCTTTCTTT
-	TRBV20-1	TRBJ2-7	TRBD1	CSATGEPYEQYF	TGCAGTGCGACAGGGGAACCCTACGAGCAGTACTTC
-	TRBV4-1	TRBJ1-1	-	CASSTQLAGTAGTEAFF	TGCGCCAGCAGCACCCAGCTAGCCGGGACGGCGGGCACTGAAGCTTTCTTT
many	TRBV12-3/TRBV12-4	TRBJ2-7	TRBD2	CASSLVSGSSYEQYF	TGTGCCAGCAGTTTAGTTAGCGGGAGCTCCTACGAGCAGTACTTC
-	TRBV7-2	TRBJ2-2	TRBD2	CASSLTSGIPGELFF	TGTGCCAGCAGCTTAACTAGCGGGATCCCCGGGGAGCTGTTTTTT
many	TRBV10-3	TRBJ2-2	-	CAISGPTGNTGELFF	TGTGCCATCAGTGGCCCGACAGGGAACACCGGGGAGCTGTTTTTT
many	TRBV11-3	TRBJ2-1	-	CASSYGDNEQFF	TGTGCCAGCAGCTACGGGGACAATGAGCAGTTCTTC
-	TRBV4-2	TRBJ1-1	TRBD1	CASSPSGTGNTEAFF	TGTGCCAGCAGCCCATCCGGGACAGGGAACACTGAAGCTTTCTTT
many	TRBV4-2	TRBJ2-2	-	CASSQVPGYNTGELFF	TGTGCCAGCAGCCAAGTGCCGGGATATAACACCGGGGAGCTGTTTTTT
many	TRBV5-1	TRBJ2-7	-	CASSLARGYEQYF	TGCGCCAGCAGCTTGGCCCGGGGTTACGAGCAGTACTTC
many	TRBV4-3	TRBJ2-7	TRBD2	CASSPGLAGEWQYF	TGCGCCAGCAGCCCGGGACTAGCGGGAGAATGGCAGTACTTC
many	TRBV19	TRBJ2-3	-	CASSKQRAGTDTQYF	TGTGCCAGTAGTAAGCAGCGAGCCGGCACAGATACGCAGTATTTT
few	TRBV6-9	TRBJ2-5	-	CASSYSPGGIRLHGETQYF	TGTGCCAGCAGTTATTCGCCAGGGGGGATCCGTTTGCACGGGGAGACCCAGTACTTC
few	TRBV4-2	TRBJ2-5	TRBD2	CASSQETSGEETQYF	TGTGCCAGCAGCCAAGAGACTAGCGGGGAAGAGACCCAGTACTTC
-	TRBV12-3/TRBV12-4	TRBJ2-1	-	CASSPGTGLFF	TGTGCCAGCAGTCCCGGGACTGGTCTGTTCTTC
few	TRBV14	TRBJ2-5	TRBD1	CASSQDQGAWETQYF	TGTGCCAGCAGCCAAGACCAGGGGGCGTGGGAGACCCAGTACTTC
-	TRBV5-1	TRBJ1-1	TRBD1	CASSSTGTDTEAFF	TGCGCCAGCAGCTCGACAGGGACGGACACTGAAGCTTTCTTT
-	TRBV15	TRBJ1-6	-	CATSITGNNSPLHF	TGTGCCACCAGCATCACAGGGAATAATTCACCCCTCCACTTT
many	TRBV9	TRBJ2-2	TRBD2	CASSPLDSGRGTGELFF	TGTGCCAGCAGCCCTCTGGATAGCGGGAGAGGCACCGGGGAGCTGTTTTTT
few	TRBV30	TRBJ2-3	TRBD2	CAWSVTSGPADTQYF	TGTGCCTGGAGTGTGACTAGCGGGCCCGCAGATACGCAGTATTTT
few	TRBV7-3	TRBJ2-3	-	CASSPNRSPDTQYF	TGTGCCAGCAGCCCTAACAGGTCCCCGGATACGCAGTATTTT
-	TRBV20-1	TRBJ1-1	-	CSARDLGWQSPEAFF	TGCAGTGCTAGAGATTTAGGGTGGCAGTCCCCTGAAGCTTTCTTT
many	TRBV20-1	TRBJ2-3	TRBD1	CSAHGQGANTQYF	TGCAGTGCTCACGGACAGGGGGCGAATACGCAGTATTTT
-	TRBV10-3	TRBJ2-3	TRBD2	CAITRGVAGTDTQYF	TGTGCCATCACCCGAGGAGTAGCGGGGACAGATACGCAGTATTTT
-	TRBV5-1	TRBJ2-7	TRBD2	CASSLALAVTYEQYF	TGCGCCAGCAGCTTGGCTCTAGCGGTTACCTACGAGCAGTACTTC
many	TRBV9	TRBJ2-7	-	CASSATLVSEQYF	TGTGCCAGCAGCGCGACACTAGTTAGCGAGCAGTACTTC
many	TRBV27	TRBJ2-7	-	CASSFRAEGSYEQYF	TGTGCCAGCAGTTTTCGAGCGGAGGGGTCCTACGAGCAGTACTTC
few	TRBV4-1	TRBJ2-1	TRBD1	CASSPEQGAWDEQFF	TGCGCCAGCAGCCCCGAACAGGGGGCGTGGGATGAGCAGTTCTTC
many	TRBV12-5	TRBJ2-7	-	CASGWTPAYEQYF	TGTGCTAGTGGTTGGACACCAGCGTACGAGCAGTACTTC
many	TRBV16	TRBJ1-2	TRBD1	CASSQGTGGGYGYTF	TGTGCCAGCAGCCAAGGAACAGGGGGCGGCTATGGCTACACCTTC